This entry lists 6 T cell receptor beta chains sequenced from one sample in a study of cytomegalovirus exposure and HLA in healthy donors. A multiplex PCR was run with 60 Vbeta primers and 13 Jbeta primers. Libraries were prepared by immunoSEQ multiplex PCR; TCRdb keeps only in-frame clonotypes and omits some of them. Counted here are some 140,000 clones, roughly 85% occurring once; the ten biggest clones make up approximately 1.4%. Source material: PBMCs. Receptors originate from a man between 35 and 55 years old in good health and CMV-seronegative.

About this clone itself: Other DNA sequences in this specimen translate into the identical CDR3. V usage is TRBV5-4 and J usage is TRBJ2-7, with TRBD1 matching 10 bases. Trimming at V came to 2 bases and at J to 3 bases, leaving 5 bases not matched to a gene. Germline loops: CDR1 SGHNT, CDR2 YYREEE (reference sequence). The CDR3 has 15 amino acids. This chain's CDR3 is CASSFPGQGIYEQYF. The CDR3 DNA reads TGTGCCAGCAGCTTTCCGGGACAGGGGATCTACGAGCAGTACTTC.

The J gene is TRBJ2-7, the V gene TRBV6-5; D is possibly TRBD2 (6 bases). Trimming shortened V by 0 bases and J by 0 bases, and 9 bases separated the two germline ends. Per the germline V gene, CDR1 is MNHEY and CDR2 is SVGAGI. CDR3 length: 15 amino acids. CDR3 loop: CASSYSGGFSYEQYF. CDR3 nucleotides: TGTGCCAGCAGTTACTCGGGGGGTTTCTCCTACGAGCAGTACTTC.

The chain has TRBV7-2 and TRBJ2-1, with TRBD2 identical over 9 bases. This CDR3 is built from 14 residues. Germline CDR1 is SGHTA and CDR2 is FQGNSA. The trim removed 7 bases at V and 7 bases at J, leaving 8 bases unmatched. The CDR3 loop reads CASTPVAGENEQFF. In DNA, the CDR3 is TGTGCCAGCACCCCCGTAGCGGGGGAAAATGAGCAGTTCTTC.

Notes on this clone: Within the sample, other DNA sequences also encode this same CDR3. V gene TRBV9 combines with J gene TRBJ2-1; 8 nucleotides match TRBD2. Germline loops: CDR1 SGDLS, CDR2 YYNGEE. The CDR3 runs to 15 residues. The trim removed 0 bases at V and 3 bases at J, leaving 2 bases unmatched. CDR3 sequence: CASSVAGGDYNEQFF. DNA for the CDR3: TGTGCCAGCAGCGTAGCCGGGGGGGACTACAATGAGCAGTTCTTC.

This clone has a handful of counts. Here the CDR3 DNA reads TGTGCCAGCAGCGACCGGGACAGGGGCGACCAGCCCCAGCATTTT. This translates into CASSDRDRGDQPQHF. The V and J genes are TRBV5-4 and TRBJ1-5; the match to TRBD1 covers 10 bases. Germline CDR1 is SGHNT and CDR2 is YYREEE (reference sequence). With 4 bases clipped from V and 7 bases from J, the junction kept 8 bases outside the gene matches. The CDR3 is 15 residues long. The full variable domain, completed using reference TRBV5-4 and TRBJ1-5, is ETGVTQSPTHLIKTRGQQVTLRCSSQSGHNTVSWYQQALGQGPQFIFQYYREEENGRGNFPPRFSGLQFPNYSSELNVNALELDDSALYLCASSDRDRGDQPQHFGDGTRLSIL.

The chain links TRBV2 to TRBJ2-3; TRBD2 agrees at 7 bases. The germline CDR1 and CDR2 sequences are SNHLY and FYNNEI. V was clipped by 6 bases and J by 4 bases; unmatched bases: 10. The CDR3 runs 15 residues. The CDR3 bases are TGTGCCAGCAGAGACCCAGGGAGGGGTTCAGATACGCAGTATTTT. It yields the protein CASRDPGRGSDTQYF. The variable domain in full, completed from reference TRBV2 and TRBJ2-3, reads EPEVTQTPSHQVTQMGQEVILRCVPISNHLYFYWYRQILGQKVEFLVSFYNNEISEKSEIFDDQFSVERPDGSNFTLKIRSTKLEDSAMYFCASRDPGRGSDTQYFGPGTRLTVL.